The 29 T cell receptor beta chains below were found in one sample sequenced in a study of T cell therapy after organ transplantation. TCRdb's copy holds only in-frame clones and misses some; the assay was immunoSEQ multiplex PCR. This table has roughly 48,000 clones, about 95% appearing once. For these receptors, no antigen is known. The material was CD8+ T cells from blood, obtained before autologous CMV-specific T cell therapy. The receptors were gathered from a human patient who had received a solid organ transplant and had CMV disease.

The chain links TRBV7-9 to TRBJ2-5, with 13 nucleotides matching TRBD2. This CDR3 contains 16 residues. Germline-derived CDR1 and CDR2 are SEHNR and FQNEAQ (reference sequence). Losses at the gene ends were 4 bases for V and 5 bases for J; bases not matched to a gene: 7. CDR3 sequence (DNA): TGTGCCAGCAGCTCCGAGACTAGCGGGAGGAGGGAGACCCAGTACTTC. This codes for CASSSETSGRRETQYF.

V and J are TRBV5-5 and TRBJ2-7; perhaps TRBD2 as D (7 bases). This CDR3 has 14 amino acids. The V gene's germline CDR1 is SGHKS and CDR2 YYEKEE (reference sequence). V was shortened by 5 bases and J by 0 bases, with 12 bases between the two germline ends. The chain's CDR3 is CASSPRGASYEQYF. Here the CDR3 DNA reads TGTGCCAGCAGTCCCCGGGGGGCCTCCTACGAGCAGTACTTC. Full variable domain (missing parts from reference TRBV5-5 and TRBJ2-7): DAGVTQSPTHLIKTRGQQVTLRCSPISGHKSVSWYQQVLGQGPQFIFQYYEKEERGRGNFPDRFSARQFPNYSSELNVNALLLGDSALYLCASSPRGASYEQYFGPGTRLTVT.

This clone was seen only a few times. The chain joins TRBV6-4 to TRBJ2-6; D remains unclear. The CDR3 has 14 residues. The germline V gene encodes CDR1 MRHNA and CDR2 SNTAGT. Trimming took 2 bases from V and 1 from J, leaving 3 bases between them. The CDR3 sequence is CASSDKSGANVLTF. The CDR3 DNA reads as TGTGCCAGCAGTGACAAATCTGGGGCCAACGTCCTGACTTTC.

This chain uses TRBV5-1 with TRBJ2-3; 8 nucleotides match TRBD1. The junction had 6 bases not matched to a gene; V was cut back by 2 bases and J by 4 bases. Germline loops: CDR1 SGHRS, CDR2 YFSETQ. The CDR3 is 15 amino acids. The CDR3 DNA reads as TGCGCCAGCAGCTTCTTCGGGACAGGATCAGATACGCAGTATTTT. It codes for CASSFFGTGSDTQYF.

This clone appeared once. The V call is TRBV4-2, the J call TRBJ1-6; D gene uncertain. Germline V gene sequence: CDR1 LGHNA, CDR2 YNFKEQ. Trimming removed 4 bases from V and 18 bases from J, with 19 bases in between. CDR3 length: 13 residues. Written as DNA, the CDR3 is TGTGCCAGCAGCCCGCAAGTCCGTACACCGGACCACTTT. Translating gives CASSPQVRTPDHF.

The chain has TRBV19 and TRBJ1-1; D uncertain. The ends were cut back, 1 base at V and 8 bases at J, with 11 bases in the middle. Germline values: CDR1 LNHDA, CDR2 SQIVND (reference sequence). The CDR3 is 13 amino acids. The CDR3 loop reads CASSIAPRPEAFF. As DNA, the CDR3 is TGTGCCAGTAGTATAGCTCCGCGGCCCGAAGCTTTCTTT.

The chain carries TRBV4-1 and TRBJ1-1; no clear D gene. Trimming stripped 5 bases from V and 4 bases from J, with 11 bases between. Germline V gene lookup returns CDR1 MGHRA and CDR2 YSYEKL. The CDR3 has 13 residues. The CDR3 DNA is TGCGCCAGCAGCAAGATCTATATCACTGAAGCTTTCTTT. It yields the protein CASSKIYITEAFF.

The chain links TRBV7-9 to TRBJ1-5; 9 positions match TRBD1. The CDR3 is made up of 16 amino acids. Germline assignment: CDR1 SEHNR and CDR2 FQNEAQ (reference sequence). After removal of 5 bases from V and 0 bases from J, the junction contained 5 bases not matched to a gene. This CDR3 reads CASSPRDRDSNQPQHF. The CDR3 nucleotides are TGTGCCAGCAGCCCCCGGGACAGGGATAGCAATCAGCCCCAGCATTTT. The full variable domain, its missing parts supplied by reference TRBV7-9 and TRBJ1-5, is DTGVSQNPRHKITKRGQNVTFRCDPISEHNRLYWYRQTLGQGPEFLTYFQNEAQLEKSRLLSDRFSAERPKGSFSTLEIQRTEQGDSAMYLCASSPRDRDSNQPQHFGDGTRLSIL.

V usage is TRBV7-9 and J usage is TRBJ1-1, with 8 bases matching TRBD1. Germline V lookup: CDR1 SEHNR, CDR2 FQNEAQ (reference sequence). Germline trimming cut 5 bases from V and 0 bases from J; bases unmatched to any gene: 5. The CDR3 is 15 amino acids. CDR3 loop: CASSPGQGLNTEAFF. CDR3 nucleotides: TGTGCCAGCAGCCCCGGACAGGGATTGAACACTGAAGCTTTCTTT.

The genes are TRBV7-8 and TRBJ1-2; TRBD1 matches 7 bases. The V gene's germline CDR1 is SGHVS and CDR2 FQNEAQ. The CDR3 has 14 residues. Trimming at V came to 5 bases and at J to 3 bases, leaving 6 bases not matched to a gene. The CDR3 DNA sequence: TGTGCCAGCAGCCCAGGGGGGGCGGACTATGGCTACACCTTC. Residues: CASSPGGADYGYTF.

This chain uses TRBV27 with TRBJ2-3; tentative D call: TRBD1 (6 bases). V was cut by 3 bases and J by 3 bases, with 10 bases left in between. Germline values: CDR1 MNHEY, CDR2 SMNVEV (reference sequence). CDR3 length: 14 amino acids. The CDR3 nucleotides are TGTGCCAGCAGTTTTATCCAGGGGACAGATACGCAGTATTTT. Its protein product is CASSFIQGTDTQYF.

V gene TRBV29-1 combines with J gene TRBJ1-2, with 7 nucleotides matching TRBD1. The CDR3 contains 11 residues. Per the germline V gene, CDR1 is SQVTM and CDR2 is ANQGSEA. The V gene end was trimmed by 6 bases and the J gene end by 2 bases; junction bases not matched to a gene: 0. The CDR3 nucleotides read TGCAGCGTCAGGGGGAACTATGGCTACACCTTC. It is translated as CSVRGNYGYTF.

The chain links TRBV4-2 to TRBJ2-7; D perhaps matches TRBD2 (6 bases). Germline V lookup: CDR1 LGHNA, CDR2 YNFKEQ. There are 17 residues in the CDR3. V was shortened by 0 bases and J by 1 base, with 16 bases between the two germline ends. This chain's CDR3 is CASSQDHSGSGSYEQYF. CDR3 coding DNA: TGTGCCAGCAGCCAAGATCATTCCGGGAGTGGGTCCTACGAGCAGTACTTC.

V gene TRBV19 combines with J gene TRBJ1-3; D is ambiguous. Germline CDR1 reads LNHDA; CDR2 reads SQIVND (reference sequence). Trimming removed 4 bases from V and 2 bases from J, with 6 bases in between. The CDR3 length is 13 residues. The CDR3 sequence: CASSKDPGNTIYF. As DNA, the CDR3 is TGTGCCAGTAGTAAGGACCCTGGAAACACCATATATTTT.

This sequence joins TRBV27 and TRBJ2-5, with D perhaps TRBD1 or TRBD2 (5 bases each). The CDR3 is 16 residues long. Looked up from germline, CDR1 is MNHEY and CDR2 is SMNVEV (reference sequence). V lost 0 bases and J 0 bases, leaving 11 bases between the germline ends. CDR3 residues: CASSLSKGTYQETQYF. Written as DNA, the CDR3 is TGTGCCAGCAGTTTATCGAAGGGGACGTACCAAGAGACCCAGTACTTC.

J is TRBJ2-7 and V is TRBV7-9; D may be TRBD1 or TRBD2 (5 bases each). Trimming took off 3 bases at V and 7 bases at J, with 16 bases between the two ends. Germline values: CDR1 SEHNR, CDR2 FQNEAQ (reference sequence). The length of the CDR3 is 14 residues. CDR3 residues: CASSFHRDGPEQYF. CDR3 nucleotide sequence: TGTGCCAGCAGCTTTCACCGGGACGGGCCGGAGCAGTACTTC.

The CDR3 nucleotides read TGTGCCAGCAGTTACTGGCCCCTCAATCAGCCCCAGCATTTT. Amino acid sequence: CASSYWPLNQPQHF. V is TRBV6-5 and J is TRBJ1-5; D gene uncertain. Per the germline V gene, CDR1 is MNHEY and CDR2 is SVGAGI. The V end was cut by 1 base, the J end by 3 bases, with 7 bases between. The CDR3 loop spans 14 amino acids.

The chain carries TRBV7-2 and TRBJ1-5; D is possibly TRBD1 (5 bases). CDR1 is SGHTA, CDR2 FQGNSA, per germline. The CDR3 is 17 residues long. Trimming pared 5 bases from V and 2 bases from J, leaving 19 bases between. The CDR3 nucleotides are TGTGCCAGCAGCCAGGGCACCTACAGAGGGGGCAATCAGCCCCAGCATTTT. This encodes CASSQGTYRGGNQPQHF.

With respect to this clone: Other DNA sequences in the same sample also yield this CDR3. This chain links TRBV5-1 with TRBJ2-2, with D unresolved. The germline CDR1 and CDR2 sequences are SGHRS and YFSETQ. With 5 bases removed from V and 7 bases from J, the gap between germline ends came to 6 bases. The CDR3 runs to 11 residues. The CDR3 loop reads CASRGNGELFF. The CDR3 DNA is TGCGCCAGCAGAGGTAACGGGGAGCTGTTTTTT.

The chain carries TRBV7-2 and TRBJ1-4; D unclear. Trimming stripped 5 bases from V and 0 bases from J, with 10 bases between. The CDR3 spans 15 residues. CDR1 and CDR2 (germline): SGHTA, FQGNSA. The CDR3 nucleotides read TGTGCCAGCAGCCCCCACGGTGCAACTAATGAAAAACTGTTTTTT. Residues: CASSPHGATNEKLFF.

V and J are TRBV19 and TRBJ1-1; D not certain. The V end lost 5 bases, the J end lost 5 bases, and 15 bases lay between the germline ends. From germline, CDR1 is LNHDA and CDR2 SQIVND (reference sequence). CDR3 size: 14 residues. In DNA form, the CDR3 reads TGTGCCAGTAGTCTCGACGGAGAAGAGACTGAAGCTTTCTTT. Its protein is CASSLDGEETEAFF.

The chain is built from TRBV10-3 and TRBJ1-5, with unresolved D. V lost 0 bases, J lost 9 bases, and 6 bases lay in between. The CDR3 is 12 amino acids. Germline V CDR1 and CDR2: ENHRY, SYGVKD. The CDR3 loop is CAISESEGPQHF. CDR3 nucleotides: TGTGCCATCAGTGAGTCGGAGGGGCCCCAGCATTTT.

This clone qualifies as medium-sized. The chain combines TRBV2 with TRBJ1-1; D is unclear. Germline CDR1 SNHLY, CDR2 FYNNEI. The CDR3 has 15 amino acids. Trimming took 9 bases from V and 0 from J, leaving 17 bases between them. The CDR3 region is CARTIGPSLNTEAFF. The CDR3, as DNA: TGTGCCAGGACGATAGGGCCCTCCTTGAACACTGAAGCTTTCTTT.

V and J are TRBV7-3 and TRBJ1-1; D is ambiguous. The length of the CDR3 is 16 residues. V lost 0 bases and J lost 3, with 14 bases in between. Germline values: CDR1 SGHTA, CDR2 FQGTGA. The CDR3 bases are TGTGCCAGCAGCTTAACTCCCAGACTGTTTTACACTGAAGCTTTCTTT. It codes for CASSLTPRLFYTEAFF.

The CDR3 reads CASITNTEAFF. CDR3 nucleotides: TGTGCCAGCATCACGAACACTGAAGCTTTCTTT. The chain links TRBV6-4 to TRBJ1-1; D remains ambiguous. The germline V gene has CDR1 MRHNA and CDR2 SNTAGT. Between the trimmed V and J ends, which lost 7 bases and 1 base, there was a span of 4 bases. This CDR3 has 11 amino acids.

This clone was detected only a few times. This chain connects TRBV10-1 to TRBJ2-7, with 9 bases lining up with TRBD1. With 4 bases clipped from V and 10 bases from J, the junction kept 8 bases outside the gene matches. The CDR3 is 13 amino acids. Germline V CDR1 and CDR2: WNHNN, SYGVQD (reference sequence). The CDR3 nucleotides read TGCGCCAGCAGTGTCTGGACAGGGGCCGAACAGTACTTC. It specifies CASSVWTGAEQYF.

This clone came up once. The chain links TRBV13 to TRBJ1-3; 8 nucleotides align to TRBD1. Germline V gives CDR1 PRHDT, CDR2 FYEKMQ (reference sequence). With V trimmed by 5 bases and J by 1 base, 7 bases remained unmatched. The CDR3 is made up of 16 amino acids. This CDR3 is CASSARTGLSGNTIYF. The CDR3 nucleotides read TGTGCCAGCAGCGCCAGGACAGGGCTTTCTGGAAACACCATATATTTT.

In the case of this clone: The sample contains more than one DNA sequence encoding this CDR3. V usage is TRBV11-2 and J usage is TRBJ1-1; D may be TRBD1 (6 bases). Germline CDR1 and CDR2: SGHAT and FQNNGV. The V end lost 4 bases, the J end lost 7 bases, and 10 bases lay between the germline ends. The CDR3 loop spans 12 amino acids. CDR3 DNA sequence: TGTGCCAGCAGCTCGGGGGGCGGTGAAGCTTTCTTT. It encodes CASSSGGGEAFF.

The chain couples TRBV27 to TRBJ2-3; 12 bases fit TRBD2. This CDR3 comprises 16 residues. CDR1 MNHEY and CDR2 SMNVEV come from the germline V gene (reference sequence). V shed 5 bases and J 5 bases; nucleotides not matched to a gene: 8. The CDR3 DNA is TGTGCCAGCAGTGGCAGACTAGCGGGGGAAGTAGATACGCAGTATTTT. Amino acid sequence: CASSGRLAGEVDTQYF.